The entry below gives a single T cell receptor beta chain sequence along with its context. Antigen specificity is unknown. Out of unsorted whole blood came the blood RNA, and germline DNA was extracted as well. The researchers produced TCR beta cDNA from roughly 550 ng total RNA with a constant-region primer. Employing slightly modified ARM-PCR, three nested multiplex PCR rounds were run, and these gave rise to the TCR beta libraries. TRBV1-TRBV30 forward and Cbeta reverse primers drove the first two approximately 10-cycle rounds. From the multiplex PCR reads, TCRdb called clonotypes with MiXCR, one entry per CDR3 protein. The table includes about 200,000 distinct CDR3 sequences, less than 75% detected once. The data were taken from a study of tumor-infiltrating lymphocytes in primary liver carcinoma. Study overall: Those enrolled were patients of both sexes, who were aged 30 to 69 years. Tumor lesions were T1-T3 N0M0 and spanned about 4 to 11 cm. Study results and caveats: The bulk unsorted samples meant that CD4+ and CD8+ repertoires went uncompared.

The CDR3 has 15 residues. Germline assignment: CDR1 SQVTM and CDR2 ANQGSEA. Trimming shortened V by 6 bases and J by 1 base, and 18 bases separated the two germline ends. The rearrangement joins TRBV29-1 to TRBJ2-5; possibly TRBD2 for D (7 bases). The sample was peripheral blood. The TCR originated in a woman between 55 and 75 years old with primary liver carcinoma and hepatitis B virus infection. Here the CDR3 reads CSVTIGGTTQETQYF. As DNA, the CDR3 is TGCAGCGTAACCATAGGGGGGACTACCCAAGAGACCCAGTACTTC.